This TCR beta chain stems from a study of T cell changes during pregnancy in multiple sclerosis. This clone has just one count. The data were produced by immunoSEQ multiplex PCR, yet TCRdb's version contains in-frame clones alone and is incomplete. The sample records some 77,000 clones, about 88% being singletons. V shed 4 bases and J shed 5 bases, with 14 bases lying between them. This CDR3 region has 14 residues. The germline V gene encodes CDR1 MGHDK and CDR2 SYGVNS. V usage is TRBV25-1 and J usage is TRBJ1-1, with D unclear. The sequence was obtained from a female donor with multiple sclerosis, enrolled in a pregnancy study. Source: peripheral blood, taken before pregnancy. The CDR3 sequence is CASSANRGGTEAFF. DNA for the CDR3: TGTGCCAGCAGTGCCAACAGAGGAGGGACTGAAGCTTTCTTT.